This T cell receptor beta chain derives from a study of spatial heterogeneity in lung cancer. Study context: Sequencing consistently turned up more beta-chain sequences than alpha-chain sequences. Each distinct TCR and UMI combination averaged more than ten appearances in raw reads. Study results and limitations: Tumor TCRs that were ubiquitous and expanded showed up in blood more at resection than follow-up.

This clonotype came up many times. The antigen is unknown. Unique molecular identifiers, one per molecule, were present on every TCR cDNA molecule. TCRdb independently ran MiXCR on the 5' RACE reads; one entry per CDR3 protein. There are approximately 44,000 distinct CDR3 sequences in the sample; roughly 12% occur only once, and approximately 42% lies in the top ten. This sample's time point: sample taken at primary tumor resection. Whole RNA, isolated from tumor, nontumor lung or frozen PBMC, was sequenced without prior sorting. The CDR3 extends over 16 amino acids. Losses at the gene ends were 5 bases for V and 2 bases for J; bases not matched to a gene: 7. Germline CDR1 SGHTA, CDR2 FQGNSA.

The chain uses TRBV7-2 and TRBJ2-5, with TRBD2 matching 11 bases. This TCR was sampled from a female donor with early-stage non-small cell lung cancer. The source material was PBMCs, sampled at surgery. CDR3 sequence: CASSRRLAGLQETQYF. In DNA, the CDR3 is TGTGCCAGCAGCCGCAGACTAGCGGGGCTACAAGAGACCCAGTACTTC.